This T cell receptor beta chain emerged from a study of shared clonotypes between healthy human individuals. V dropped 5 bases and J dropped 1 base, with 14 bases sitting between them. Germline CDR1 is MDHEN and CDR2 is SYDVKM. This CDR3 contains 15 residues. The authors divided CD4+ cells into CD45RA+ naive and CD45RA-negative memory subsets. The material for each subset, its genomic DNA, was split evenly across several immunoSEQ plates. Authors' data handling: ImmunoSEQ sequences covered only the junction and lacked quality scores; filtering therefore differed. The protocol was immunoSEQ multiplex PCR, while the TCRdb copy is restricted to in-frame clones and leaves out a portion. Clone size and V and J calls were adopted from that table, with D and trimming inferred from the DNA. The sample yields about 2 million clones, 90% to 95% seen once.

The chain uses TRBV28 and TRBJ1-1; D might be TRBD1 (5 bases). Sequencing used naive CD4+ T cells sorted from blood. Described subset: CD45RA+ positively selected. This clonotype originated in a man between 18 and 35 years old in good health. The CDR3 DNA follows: TGTGCCAGCAGTCCTGGGGGAGAGCGGAACACTGAAGCTTTCTTT. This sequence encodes CASSPGGERNTEAFF.